This T cell receptor beta chain appears in the sequencing data of a study of blood T cell repertoires in COVID-19. About the research overall: Both acute and convalescent COVID-19 samples were obtained from the United States, Italy and Spain. The cDNA or gDNA used as material had been derived from T cells, B-cell-depleted T cells, or PBMCs.

Per the study methods: Amplifying reference gene primers gave estimates of nucleated cell counts. Libraries were prepared by immunoSEQ multiplex PCR; TCRdb keeps only in-frame clonotypes and omits some of them. V and J calls and clone size are copied from that table; D and trimming were computed from the DNA. The sample has 200,000 to 300,000 clones, roughly 84% seen once. This clonotype was sampled from a man aged 35-49 years who had recovered from COVID-19. The sample consisted of peripheral blood.

Written as DNA, the CDR3 is TGTGCCACCCAAGAGCCCGAGGGCCCCGAGCGAGAGCAGTATTTT. Translated, it gives CATQEPEGPEREQYF. The chain uses TRBV15 and TRBJ2-3; tentatively, D is TRBD2 (5 bases). Trimming cost V 8 bases and J 11 bases, with 26 bases left between them. The CDR3 loop spans 15 amino acids. In germline, CDR1 is LNHNV, CDR2 YYDKDF (reference sequence).